These T cell receptor beta chains were read from a single sample in a study of Graves' ophthalmopathy and Graves' hyperthyroidism. Using its own MiXCR run on the multiplex PCR reads, TCRdb lists one record per CDR3 protein. The sample lists more than 1,000,000 distinct CDR3 sequences, approximately 35% seen once, with 11% in the top ten. Sequencing was performed on peripheral blood or thyroid tissue (not recorded which). All receptors derive from an adult man with Graves' hyperthyroidism. CDR3s include the opening cysteine and the closing phenylalanine or tryptophan. A D gene is named only where the DNA matches it firmly. Some rows have no size entry. The others give once, few or many, or a class for an expanded clone.

V gene,clone size,D gene,J gene,CDR3 DNA,CDR3 protein
TRBV7-9,-,TRBD1,TRBJ1-3,TGTGCCAGCAGCCAAAAGACAGGGAGAAACACCATATATTTT,CASSQKTGRNTIYF
TRBV5-8,many,-,TRBJ1-1,TGTGCCAGCAGGCATAGGGGAAACACTGAAGCTTTCTTT,CASRHRGNTEAFF
TRBV29-1,many,-,TRBJ1-5,TGCAGCGTTGAAGAGTCCGGTGGCAATCAGCCCCAGCATTTT,CSVEESGGNQPQHF
TRBV27,few,TRBD1,TRBJ2-2,TGTGCCAGCAGTTTCATCAGGGGGCGCGACACCGGGGAGCTGTTTTTT,CASSFIRGRDTGELFF
TRBV28,once,-,TRBJ2-7,TGTGCCAGCAGTGAGAAGGGTTTCTCCTACGAGCAGTACTTC,CASSEKGFSYEQYF
TRBV12-3/TRBV12-4,-,TRBD1,TRBJ1-6,TGTGCCAGCAGAGGGGACAGGGGTGATTCACCCCTCCACTTT,CASRGDRGDSPLHF
TRBV29-1,many,-,TRBJ2-7,TGCAGCGTTGTGGACAGTAAGCAGTACTTC,CSVVDSKQYF
TRBV12-3/TRBV12-4,few,-,TRBJ2-7,TGTGCCAGCAGTTTAGTAGTGCCGGGAGCCTACGAGCAGTACTTC,CASSLVVPGAYEQYF
TRBV6-1,-,-,TRBJ2-5,TGTGCCAGCGGCCCCTGGGGTAGGTTCGAGACCCAGTACTTC,CASGPWGRFETQYF
TRBV12-3/TRBV12-4,few,-,TRBJ2-7,TGTGCCAGCAGTCGGACAGCCCCCGGATCCTACGAGCAGTACTTC,CASSRTAPGSYEQYF
TRBV29-1,-,TRBD1,TRBJ1-1,TGCAGCGTCCGGACAGGGCGTGGCGACACTGAAGCTTTCTTT,CSVRTGRGDTEAFF
TRBV12-3/TRBV12-4,-,-,TRBJ1-1,TGTGCCAGCAGTCCCTTAGCGGGGGCTTTCTTT,CASSPLAGAFF
TRBV14,-,TRBD1,TRBJ2-7,TGTGCCAGCAGCCAAGATTTGAGACAGGGGTTCTACGAGCAGTACTTC,CASSQDLRQGFYEQYF
TRBV20-1,-,-,TRBJ1-5,TGCAGTGCTAGAGATTTCGGCAATCAGCCCCAGCATTTT,CSARDFGNQPQHF
TRBV10-3,-,TRBD1,TRBJ2-5,TGTGCCATCAGGGACAGGGAGACCAAAGAGACCCAGTACTTC,CAIRDRETKETQYF
TRBV10-3,-,TRBD1,TRBJ1-6,TGTGCCATCAGTACAGGGGTTAATTCACCCCTCCACTTT,CAISTGVNSPLHF
TRBV10-3,-,TRBD2,TRBJ2-5,TGTGCCATCAGTGATCTAGCGGCCCCCGTGGAGACCCAGTACTTC,CAISDLAAPVETQYF
TRBV14,many,TRBD1,TRBJ1-2,TGTGCCAGCAGCCAGTTCCGGGACAGGGGGCTCTACACCTTC,CASSQFRDRGLYTF
TRBV28,once,-,TRBJ1-1,TGTGCCAGCAGTTTCGGGCAGACCCGGGAAGAAGCTTTCTTT,CASSFGQTREEAFF
TRBV5-1,-,TRBD2,TRBJ2-3,TGCGCCAGCAGCCCCCAGAGCGGGGTTTTGGATACGCAGTATTTT,CASSPQSGVLDTQYF
TRBV7-9,-,-,TRBJ1-2,TGTGCCAGCAGCGGGGGCCCCCCCCGAGGTGGCTACACCTTC,CASSGGPPRGGYTF
TRBV15,many,-,TRBJ1-5,TGTGCCACCCAAGGGGACCTAGATAGCAATCAGCCCCAGCATTTT,CATQGDLDSNQPQHF
TRBV5-6,few,-,TRBJ1-1,TGTGCCAGCTGGGTGGCGAGGAACACTGAAGCTTTCTTT,CASWVARNTEAFF
TRBV14,many,-,TRBJ2-7,TGTGCCAGCAGCCAAGATGCACGTAGCATCCTCGAGCAGTACTTC,CASSQDARSILEQYF
TRBV24-1,-,-,TRBJ2-2,TGTGCCAGCAGTTATTTGGGGCAGGGAAAACGGACCGGGGAGCTGTTTTTT,CASSYLGQGKRTGELFF
TRBV29-1,many,-,TRBJ2-5,TGCAGCGTTCGCCCTGGGGCAGGGTCGGAGACCCAGTACTTC,CSVRPGAGSETQYF
TRBV6-5,-,TRBD2,TRBJ2-3,TGTGCCAGCAGTGACCAAGCGGGACCAGATACGCAGTATTTT,CASSDQAGPDTQYF
TRBV2,many,-,TRBJ2-6,TGTGCCAGCTGCCCCGGCGGGACAGAGTTCTCTGGGGCCAACGTCCTGACTTTC,CASCPGGTEFSGANVLTF
TRBV7-2,-,-,TRBJ2-2,TGTGCCAGCAGTTATCGTCAGAACACCGGGGAGCTGTTTTTT,CASSYRQNTGELFF
TRBV9,many,-,TRBJ2-5,TGTGCCAGCAGCGTAGGTGGGATTTGGCAAGAGACCCAGTACTTC,CASSVGGIWQETQYF
TRBV12-3/TRBV12-4,-,-,TRBJ1-4,TGTGCCAGCAGAGGGCCGAGGGAAAAACTGTTTTTT,CASRGPREKLFF
TRBV6-6,once,-,TRBJ1-5,TGTGCCAGCAGTTTGGTGCTTTTAGGAGATCAGCCCCAGCATTTT,CASSLVLLGDQPQHF
TRBV7-2,-,-,TRBJ1-2,TGTGCCAGCAGCCCTTCTCAGGGGCCCTATGGCTACACCTTC,CASSPSQGPYGYTF
TRBV10-2,few,-,TRBJ1-6,TGCGCCAGCAGTGATCTCGGCGTGGGGAATTCACCCCTCCACTTT,CASSDLGVGNSPLHF
TRBV29-1,few,-,TRBJ1-5,TGCACCTTAGGGGGGCCCTTGGATCAGCCCCAGCATTTT,CTLGGPLDQPQHF
TRBV15,-,-,TRBJ1-2,TGTGCCACCAGCATGGAGGGCTACACCTTC,CATSMEGYTF
TRBV9,many,-,TRBJ2-5,TGTGCCAGCAGCGCCCGCGTGTGGGAAGAGACCCAGTACTTC,CASSARVWEETQYF
TRBV10-1,few,TRBD1,TRBJ2-5,TGTGCCATCAGTCGGACAGGAGAGACCCAGTACTTC,CAISRTGETQYF
TRBV5-1,few,-,TRBJ1-3,TGCGCCAGCAGCTTGGGAAACAGGGACTCTGGAAACACCATATATTTT,CASSLGNRDSGNTIYF
TRBV9,few,-,TRBJ1-2,TGTGCCAGCAGCGTAGGGCCTGCTTATGGCTACACCTTC,CASSVGPAYGYTF
TRBV7-9,many,TRBD1,TRBJ1-2,TGTGCCAGCAGCTTAACCAGGGGGCCCGCAAACTATGGCTACACCTTC,CASSLTRGPANYGYTF
TRBV6-5,-,-,TRBJ2-7,TGTGCCAGCAGACCAGGACTGTCCTACGAGCAGTACTTC,CASRPGLSYEQYF
TRBV20-1,many,TRBD1,TRBJ1-5,TGCAGTGCTTCCAGGGGGCAGGACAATCAGCCCCAGCATTTT,CSASRGQDNQPQHF
TRBV24-1,few,-,TRBJ1-2,TGTGCCACCAGTGCCCGGGGGCCCTATGGCTACACCTTC,CATSARGPYGYTF
TRBV19,-,TRBD1,TRBJ1-2,TGTGCCAGTAGCCTGGGGGGGACAGCGAACTATGGCTACACCTTC,CASSLGGTANYGYTF
TRBV14,-,-,TRBJ1-1,TGTGCCAGCAGCCACGGACTAGCGGGAGCTTTCTTT,CASSHGLAGAFF
TRBV12-3/TRBV12-4,-,-,TRBJ2-7,TGTGCCAGCACCGGGGATGGAGGGATAAGATCTAGCTTC,CASTGDGGIRSSF
TRBV4-1,few,TRBD1,TRBJ1-2,TGCGCCAGCAGCCAGCCGGGACAGACAAACTATGGCTACACCTTC,CASSQPGQTNYGYTF
TRBV29-1,many,-,TRBJ2-7,TGCAGCGTTGCATCGTCCTACGAGCAGTACTTC,CSVASSYEQYF
TRBV7-2,-,-,TRBJ1-6,TGTGCCAGCAGCTTAGCGTCCCATAATTCACCCCTCCACTTT,CASSLASHNSPLHF
TRBV29-1,many,TRBD1,TRBJ1-2,TGCAGCGTTGAGATCGGACAGGCCTATGGCTACACCTTC,CSVEIGQAYGYTF
TRBV11-2,many,-,TRBJ1-2,TGTGCCAGCAGCATAAACCTCAGGGTAGACGGCTACACCTTC,CASSINLRVDGYTF
TRBV5-6,-,-,TRBJ2-2,TGTGCCAGCAGCACAGTTAACACCGGGGAGCTGTTTTTT,CASSTVNTGELFF
TRBV7-9,many,TRBD1,TRBJ1-5,TGTGCCAGCAGCCTCGGGACAGGTCAAGGGCCCCAGCATTTT,CASSLGTGQGPQHF
TRBV4-3,-,-,TRBJ1-2,TGCGCCAGCAGCCAAGAGTTCGGGACTAGCGTAACCTTC,CASSQEFGTSVTF
TRBV7-8,many,TRBD1,TRBJ1-2,TGTGCCAGCAGCTCCCCGACAGGGAACTATGGCTACACCTTC,CASSSPTGNYGYTF
TRBV2,-,TRBD1,TRBJ2-2,TGTGCCAGCAGTGAGGGACAGGAGAACACCGGGGAGCTGTTTTTT,CASSEGQENTGELFF
TRBV2,-,TRBD1,TRBJ2-4,TGTGCCAGCAGTCAAGACAGGGCCGGTCCCGGAAACATTCAGTACTTC,CASSQDRAGPGNIQYF
TRBV12-3/TRBV12-4,many,-,TRBJ2-2,TGTGCCAGCAGGGAGGGACAGACAAACACCGGGGAGCTGTTTTTT,CASREGQTNTGELFF
TRBV10-2,-,-,TRBJ1-5,TGTGCGACCGGGTCGGGCAGGGGATTGCAGCCCCAGCATTTT,CATGSGRGLQPQHF